In its sample, the clone carrying this TCR beta chain was seen a few times. The target antigen is unknown. This record comes from a study of response to subunit inactivated influenza vaccine. Whole-study results and caveats: That few new T cells are recruited by each seasonal influenza vaccination was the authors' suggestion.

One entry per CDR3 protein, called by TCRdb with MiXCR from the RT-PCR reads. Among roughly 520,000 distinct CDR3 sequences listed, less than 30% were seen once. The V and J ends lost 2 bases and 1 base, in that order; junction bases with no gene match: 6. The CDR3 has 16 amino acids. Per germline, CDR1 MDHEN and CDR2 SYDVKM. This TCR was recovered from a man in his forties or fifties who received an inactivated influenza vaccine. The source material was CD4+ T cells sorted from PBMCs, sampled 5 days after vaccination. The genes are TRBV28 and TRBJ2-5, with TRBD2 matching 8 bases. CDR3 region: CASSLLSSGSQETQYF. CDR3 nucleotide sequence: TGTGCCAGCAGTTTACTGAGCAGCGGGAGCCAAGAGACCCAGTACTTC.